This T cell receptor beta chain was found in a study of T cell responses to AZD1222 COVID-19 vaccine. General study findings and limits: Researchers took repertoire samples only after the peak T cell response had come. Most donors were white British, females outnumbered males, and clonal diversity was possibly underestimated.

On this clone itself: The antigen is undetermined.

Germline lookup yields CDR1 SGHVS and CDR2 FQNEAQ. V was clipped by 0 bases and J by 2 bases; unmatched bases: 3. This CDR3 comprises 16 residues. The repertoire was sequenced with immunoSEQ multiplex PCR; TCRdb's copy has only in-frame clones and lacks some. Here the sample spans 150,000 to 200,000 clones, roughly 91% being singletons. This clonotype was sampled from an adult in good health. J is TRBJ1-2 and V is TRBV7-8; 10 nucleotides align to TRBD1. The material was peripheral blood, obtained on day 0 of AZD1222 vaccination. The CDR3 reads CASSLALTGGNYGYTF. CDR3 DNA sequence: TGTGCCAGCAGCTTAGCGTTGACAGGGGGCAACTATGGCTACACCTTC.